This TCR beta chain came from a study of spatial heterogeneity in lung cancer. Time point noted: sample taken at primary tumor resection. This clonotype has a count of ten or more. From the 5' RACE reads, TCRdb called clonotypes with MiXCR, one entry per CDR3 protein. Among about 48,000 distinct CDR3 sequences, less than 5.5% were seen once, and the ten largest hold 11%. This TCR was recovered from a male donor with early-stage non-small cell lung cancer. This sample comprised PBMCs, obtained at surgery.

The CDR3 DNA reads TGCGCCAGCAGCTCGGTCCCGGAAGGGGCCCACTCAGTCTATGGCTACACCTTC. It encodes CASSSVPEGAHSVYGYTF. This chain links TRBV5-1 with TRBJ1-2; D might be TRBD1 (5 bases). Germline V CDR1 and CDR2: SGHRS, YFSETQ. CDR3 size: 18 residues. The ends were cut back, 3 bases at V and 4 bases at J, with 25 bases in the middle.